This T cell receptor (beta chain) was identified during a study of T cell repertoires in cytomegalovirus infection. Background on the study: Matching HLA type, along with CMV infection, was indicated by public TCR beta signatures.

Germline CDR1 is SGHTA and CDR2 is FQGNSA. The CDR3 covers 12 residues. The V gene lost 5 bases and the J gene lost 10 bases, with 12 bases spanning the gap. This clonotype showed up many times. The antigen is not known. From the reads, TCRdb called clonotypes with MiXCR, one entry per CDR3 protein. The data show 200,000 to 300,000 distinct CDR3 sequences, roughly 13% seen once. Broader study findings: CMV carriers having the relevant HLA were flagged by cumulative public TCR beta family frequency. Within the response measured ex vivo, HLA-C-restricted CMV-specific TCR beta clonotypes were dominant.

This chain links TRBV7-2 with TRBJ2-1; D may match TRBD1 or TRBD2 (6 bases each). Material: PBMCs. The source of this sequence is a human donor in good health (CMV status not recorded). Some clones in this sample may be carry-over from other donors' samples. CDR3 DNA sequence: TGTGCCAGCAGCCACATGGGGGGCGAGCAGTTCTTC. This gives the protein CASSHMGGEQFF.